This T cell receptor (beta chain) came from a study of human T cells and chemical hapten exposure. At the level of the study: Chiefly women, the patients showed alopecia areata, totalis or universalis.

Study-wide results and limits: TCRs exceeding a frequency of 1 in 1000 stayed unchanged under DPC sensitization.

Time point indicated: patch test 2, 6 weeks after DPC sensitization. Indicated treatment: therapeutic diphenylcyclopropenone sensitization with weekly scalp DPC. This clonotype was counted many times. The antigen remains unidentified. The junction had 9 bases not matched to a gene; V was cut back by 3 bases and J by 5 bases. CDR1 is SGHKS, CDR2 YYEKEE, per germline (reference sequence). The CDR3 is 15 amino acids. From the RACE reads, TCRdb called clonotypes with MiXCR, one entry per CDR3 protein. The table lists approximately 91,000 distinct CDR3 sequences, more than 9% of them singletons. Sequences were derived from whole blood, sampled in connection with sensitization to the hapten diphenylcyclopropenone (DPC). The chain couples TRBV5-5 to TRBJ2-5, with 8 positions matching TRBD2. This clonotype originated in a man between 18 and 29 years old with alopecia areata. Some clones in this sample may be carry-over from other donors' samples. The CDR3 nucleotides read TGTGCCAGCAGCTGGGCGGCGGGGGGCGCGGAGACCCAGTACTTC. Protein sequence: CASSWAAGGAETQYF.